Below, 20 T cell receptor beta chains from the same sample are listed, as sequenced in a study of T cell responses to AZD1222 COVID-19 vaccine. The method was immunoSEQ multiplex PCR; TCRdb's version includes in-frame clones alone and lacks a portion of them. The sample lists over 100,000 clones, roughly four fifths occurring once. The sequencing here drew on peripheral blood, taken on day 0 of AZD1222 vaccination. The origin of the receptors is an adult in good health.

This clone appeared a single time. The V call is TRBV6-2 or TRBV6-3, the J call TRBJ1-5; perhaps TRBD1 as D (5 bases). The CDR3 has 13 amino acids. From germline, CDR1 is MNHEY and CDR2 SVGEGT. Trimming took off 4 bases at V and 4 bases at J, with 8 bases between the two ends. The CDR3 sequence is CASSSYRNQPQHF. CDR3 DNA sequence: TGTGCCAGCAGTTCTTACAGGAATCAGCCCCAGCATTTT.

The rearrangement uses TRBV6-5 and TRBJ2-3; D not certain. The V and J ends lost 6 bases and 11 bases respectively, with 15 bases between them. The CDR3 consists of 12 residues. Germline CDR1 is MNHEY and CDR2 is SVGAGI. Here the CDR3 reads CASSSPIRGQYF. In nucleotides, the CDR3 is TGTGCCAGCAGCTCACCTATTCGAGGGCAGTATTTT.

This chain connects TRBV12-3 or TRBV12-4 to TRBJ2-7; D is unresolved. This CDR3 region has 13 residues. V was trimmed by 3 bases and J by 6 bases, leaving 12 bases between them. CDR3 protein: CASSFLELAEQYF. As DNA, the CDR3 is TGTGCCAGCAGTTTTCTGGAATTAGCCGAGCAGTACTTC.

J is TRBJ2-5 and V is TRBV6-6; tentatively, D is TRBD2 (6 bases). V was trimmed by 6 bases and J by 4 bases, leaving 12 bases between them. The germline V gene has CDR1 MNHNY and CDR2 SVGAGI (reference sequence). This CDR3 has 13 residues. The CDR3 DNA follows: TGTGCCAGCAGGACGGGGGAAGGAGAGACCCAGTACTTC. Residues: CASRTGEGETQYF.

The genes are TRBV10-3 and TRBJ1-1; TRBD1 matches 7 bases. The length of the CDR3 is 14 residues. The germline V gene encodes CDR1 ENHRY and CDR2 SYGVKD. Losses at the gene ends were 2 bases for V and 3 bases for J; bases not matched to a gene: 3. The CDR3 here is CAISEDRDYTEAFF. The CDR3 DNA reads TGTGCCATCAGTGAGGACAGGGACTACACTGAAGCTTTCTTT.

The chain combines TRBV4-1 with TRBJ1-2; TRBD1 matches at 7 bases. V gave up 5 bases and J gave up 5 bases; unmatched junction bases: 11. CDR3 length: 15 residues. Germline V gives CDR1 MGHRA, CDR2 YSYEKL. CDR3: CASSNHRGQGYGYTF. Here the CDR3 DNA reads TGCGCCAGCAGCAACCACAGGGGTCAGGGATATGGCTACACCTTC.

V is TRBV30 and J is TRBJ1-4; D is unresolved. From germline, CDR1 is GTSNPN and CDR2 SVGIG (reference sequence). The CDR3 consists of 13 residues. Trimming took off 2 bases at V and 8 bases at J, with 12 bases between the two ends. CDR3 residues: CAWSRSGIEKLFF. The CDR3, as DNA: TGTGCCTGGAGTCGTTCGGGGATCGAAAAACTGTTTTTT.

The chain links TRBV7-6 to TRBJ2-1; D is possibly TRBD2 (7 bases). V lost 1 base to trimming and J lost 8 bases, with 15 bases between them. The CDR3 runs 15 residues. CDR1 is SGHVS and CDR2 is FNYEAQ in the germline V gene. The CDR3 region is CASSLDRGGGYEQFF. In DNA form, the CDR3 reads TGTGCCAGCAGCTTAGATAGGGGGGGCGGGTATGAGCAGTTCTTC.

V usage is TRBV18 and J usage is TRBJ2-6; D is undetermined. V gave up 4 bases and J gave up 0 bases, with 13 bases separating them. The germline V gene has CDR1 KGHSH and CDR2 LQKENI. There are 17 residues in the CDR3. This CDR3 is CASSRGVPSSGANVLTF. The CDR3 DNA follows: TGTGCCAGCTCACGTGGGGTGCCTAGCTCTGGGGCCAACGTCCTGACTTTC.

This clone occurred a few times. This chain uses TRBV6-5 with TRBJ2-7; perhaps TRBD1 as D (5 bases). Trimming stripped 2 bases from V and 1 base from J, with 12 bases between. This CDR3 has 15 amino acids. Germline-derived CDR1 and CDR2 are MNHEY and SVGAGI. The CDR3 DNA sequence: TGTGCCAGCAGTTACCTTAGGCAGGGTTCCTACGAGCAGTACTTC. Translated, it gives CASSYLRQGSYEQYF.

The chain employs TRBV6-5 and TRBJ2-7, with D possibly being TRBD2 (6 bases). Trimming took 10 bases from V and 1 from J, leaving 20 bases between them. The CDR3 covers 15 residues. Germline CDR1 MNHEY, CDR2 SVGAGI. The DNA for the CDR3 is TGTGCCACCCAGTTACATTGGGGGGATTCCTACGAGCAGTACTTC. This encodes CATQLHWGDSYEQYF.

The genes are TRBV5-1 and TRBJ1-1, with D possibly TRBD1 on 5 matching bases. The CDR3 extends over 15 amino acids. Trimming left V 4 bases short and J 0 bases short, with 13 bases between. Per the germline V gene, CDR1 is SGHRS and CDR2 is YFSETQ. CDR3 DNA: TGCGCCAGCAGCCTAAGTACAGGTTTGAACACTGAAGCTTTCTTT. It translates to CASSLSTGLNTEAFF.

This sequence joins TRBV4-3 and TRBJ2-1, with 8 nucleotides matching TRBD2. With V trimmed by 0 bases and J by 5 bases, 6 bases remained unmatched. Germline values: CDR1 LGHNA, CDR2 YSLEER. The CDR3 is made up of 16 amino acids. The CDR3 coding sequence is TGCGCCAGCAGCCAAGAGCTGGCGGGAGGCCACAATGAGCAGTTCTTC. Translated, it gives CASSQELAGGHNEQFF.

This rearrangement joins TRBV6-2 or TRBV6-3 to TRBJ1-2; TRBD1 aligns across 8 bases. In germline, CDR1 is MNHEY, CDR2 SVGEGT. This CDR3 comprises 15 residues. V dropped 4 bases and J dropped 7; count of bases not matched to a gene: 11. DNA for the CDR3: TGTGCCAGCAGTTCCCCCGGACAGGGTTCGTTTGGCTACACCTTC. Translated: CASSSPGQGSFGYTF.

The CDR3 DNA reads as TGTGCCAGCAGTTACTGGGGGGCAGGGCAGCCCCAGCATTTT. Its translation is CASSYWGAGQPQHF. The chain combines TRBV6-2 or TRBV6-3 with TRBJ1-5; D perhaps matches TRBD1 (6 bases). Trimming shortened V by 1 base and J by 7 bases, and 11 bases separated the two germline ends. There are 14 residues in the CDR3. Germline V lookup: CDR1 MNHEY, CDR2 SVGEGT.

V is TRBV7-3 and J is TRBJ1-1; D is possibly TRBD1 (5 bases). CDR3 size: 13 residues. CDR1 is SGHTA and CDR2 is FQGTGA in the germline V gene. Trimming removed 6 bases at V and 0 bases at J, with 8 bases between. In DNA, the CDR3 is TGTGCCAGCAGGCGGGACTTGAACACTGAAGCTTTCTTT. Protein: CASRRDLNTEAFF.

There are a few counts of this clone. The chain uses TRBV29-1 and TRBJ2-5; 7 bases agree with TRBD2. V lost 2 bases, J lost 5 bases, and 2 bases stayed unmatched. In germline, CDR1 is SQVTM, CDR2 ANQGSEA. The length of the CDR3 is 12 residues. The CDR3 is CSVEKAGETQYF. DNA for the CDR3: TGCAGCGTTGAAAAAGCGGGGGAGACCCAGTACTTC. Full variable domain (rest looked up from reference TRBV29-1 and TRBJ2-5): SAVISQKPSRDICQRGTSLTIQCQVDSQVTMMFWYRQQPGQSLTLIATANQGSEATYESGFVIDKFPISRPNLTFSTLTVSNMSPEDSSIYLCSVEKAGETQYFGPGTRLLVL.

This clone was picked up a small number of times. The chain joins TRBV7-2 to TRBJ1-2; D perhaps matches TRBD1 (6 bases). This CDR3 is built from 14 residues. V lost 0 bases, J lost 7 bases, and 12 bases lay in between. The germline gives CDR1 SGHTA, CDR2 FQGNSA. The CDR3 nucleotides are TGTGCCAGCAGCTTAGCGCGGGGGCATCGTGGCTACACCTTC. Its protein product is CASSLARGHRGYTF.

This chain uses TRBV18 with TRBJ1-1, with TRBD1 matching 7 bases. Germline CDR1 KGHSH, CDR2 LQKENI. The trim removed 5 bases at V and 1 base at J, leaving 1 base unmatched. The CDR3 consists of 13 residues. The CDR3 coding sequence is TGTGCCAGCTCAGCAGGGGGGAACACTGAAGCTTTCTTT. Protein sequence: CASSAGGNTEAFF.

V gene TRBV5-1 combines with J gene TRBJ1-4, with D hard to call. The CDR3 has 16 residues. The V end was cut by 5 bases, the J end by 0 bases, with 14 bases between. In germline, CDR1 is SGHRS, CDR2 YFSETQ. The CDR3 region is CASSPSGRPTNEKLFF. CDR3 bases: TGCGCCAGCAGTCCCTCCGGTCGGCCAACTAATGAAAAACTGTTTTTT.